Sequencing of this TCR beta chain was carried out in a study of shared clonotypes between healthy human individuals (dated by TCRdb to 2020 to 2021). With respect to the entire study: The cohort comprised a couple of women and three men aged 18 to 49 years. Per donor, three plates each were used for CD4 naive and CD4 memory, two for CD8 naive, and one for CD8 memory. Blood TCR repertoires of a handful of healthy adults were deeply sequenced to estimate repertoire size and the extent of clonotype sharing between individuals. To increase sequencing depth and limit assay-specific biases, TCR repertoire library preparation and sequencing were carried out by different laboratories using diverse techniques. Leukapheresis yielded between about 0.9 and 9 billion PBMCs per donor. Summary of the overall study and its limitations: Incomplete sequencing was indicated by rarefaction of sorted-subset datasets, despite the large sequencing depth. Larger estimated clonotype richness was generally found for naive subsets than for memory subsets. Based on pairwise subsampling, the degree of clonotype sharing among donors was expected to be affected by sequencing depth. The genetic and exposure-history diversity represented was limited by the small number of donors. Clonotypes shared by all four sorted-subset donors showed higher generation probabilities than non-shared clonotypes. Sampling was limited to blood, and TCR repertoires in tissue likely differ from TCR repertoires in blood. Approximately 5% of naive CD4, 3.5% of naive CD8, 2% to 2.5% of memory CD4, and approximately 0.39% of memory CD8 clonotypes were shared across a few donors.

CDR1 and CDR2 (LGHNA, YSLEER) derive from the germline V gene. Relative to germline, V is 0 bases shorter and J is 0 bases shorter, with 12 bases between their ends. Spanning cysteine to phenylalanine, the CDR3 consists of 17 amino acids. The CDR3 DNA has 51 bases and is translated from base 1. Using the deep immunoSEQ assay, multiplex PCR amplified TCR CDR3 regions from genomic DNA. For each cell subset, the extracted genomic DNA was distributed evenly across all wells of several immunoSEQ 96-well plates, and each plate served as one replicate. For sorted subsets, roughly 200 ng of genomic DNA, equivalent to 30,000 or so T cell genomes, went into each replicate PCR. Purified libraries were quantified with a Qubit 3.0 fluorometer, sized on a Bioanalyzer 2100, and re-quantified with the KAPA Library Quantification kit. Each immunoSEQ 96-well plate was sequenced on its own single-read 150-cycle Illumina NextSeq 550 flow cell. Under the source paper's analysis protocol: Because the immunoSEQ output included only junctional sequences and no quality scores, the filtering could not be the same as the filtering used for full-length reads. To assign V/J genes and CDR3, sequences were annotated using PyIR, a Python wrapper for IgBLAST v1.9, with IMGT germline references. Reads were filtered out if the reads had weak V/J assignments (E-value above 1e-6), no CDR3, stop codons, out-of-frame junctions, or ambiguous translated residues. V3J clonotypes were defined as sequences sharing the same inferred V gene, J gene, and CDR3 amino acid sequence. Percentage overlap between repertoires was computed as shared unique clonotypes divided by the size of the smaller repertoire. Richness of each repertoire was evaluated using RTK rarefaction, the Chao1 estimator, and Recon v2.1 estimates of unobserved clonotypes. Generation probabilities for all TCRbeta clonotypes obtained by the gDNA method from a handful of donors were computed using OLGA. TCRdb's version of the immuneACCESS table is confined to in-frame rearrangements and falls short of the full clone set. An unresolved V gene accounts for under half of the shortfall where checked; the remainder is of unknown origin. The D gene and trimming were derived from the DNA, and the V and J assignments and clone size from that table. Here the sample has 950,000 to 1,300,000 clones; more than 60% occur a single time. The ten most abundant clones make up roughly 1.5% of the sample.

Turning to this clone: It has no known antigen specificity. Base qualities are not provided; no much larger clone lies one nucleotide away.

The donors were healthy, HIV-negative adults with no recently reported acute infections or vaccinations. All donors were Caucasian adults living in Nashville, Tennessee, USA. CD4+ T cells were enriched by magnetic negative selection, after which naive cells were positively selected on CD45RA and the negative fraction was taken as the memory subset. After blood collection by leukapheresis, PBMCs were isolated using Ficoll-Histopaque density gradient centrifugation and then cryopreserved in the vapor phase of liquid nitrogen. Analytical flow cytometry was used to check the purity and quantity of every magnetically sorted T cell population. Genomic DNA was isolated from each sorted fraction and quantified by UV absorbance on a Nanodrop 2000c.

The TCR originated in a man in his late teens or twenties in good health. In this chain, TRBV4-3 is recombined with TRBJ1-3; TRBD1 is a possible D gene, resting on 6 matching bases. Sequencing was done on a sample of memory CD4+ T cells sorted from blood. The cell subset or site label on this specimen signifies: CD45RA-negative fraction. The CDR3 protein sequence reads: CASSQEKQGYSGNTIYF. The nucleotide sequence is TGCGCCAGCAGCCAAGAAAAACAGGGCTACTCTGGAAACACCATATATTTT.